Shown below are 27 T cell receptor beta chains from a single sample sequenced in a study of T cell responses to AZD1222 COVID-19 vaccine (dated by TCRdb to the early 2020s). Explained via the paper, the time point label denotes: baseline before first vaccination. Preparation of the library involved the immunoSEQ multiplex PCR assay. Here the immuneACCESS table is served through TCRdb, limited to in-frame sequences with V and J called. Missing clones are a known gap in these copies; in checked studies unresolved V genes cover under half, and the rest lacks a known reason. This sample comprises more than 85,000 clones, 91% of them detected only once. Jointly, the top ten make up 6.5% to 8.5% of the sample. This specimen was peripheral blood, taken on day 0 of AZD1222 vaccination. Every receptor here comes from an adult in good health.

In its sample, this clone was seen a few times. The chain has TRBV11-2 and TRBJ1-3; 8 bases map to TRBD1. The J segment lost 4 bases and the V segment lost 3 bases, leaving 5 bases of the junction unmatched. This CDR3 contains 15 residues. CDR1 SGHAT and CDR2 FQNNGV come from the germline V gene. This CDR3 reads CASSLEDREGNTIYF. The CDR3 bases are TGTGCCAGCAGCTTGGAGGACAGGGAAGGAAACACCATATATTTT.

This chain links TRBV6-5 with TRBJ1-1; tentatively, D is TRBD1 (5 bases). Germline CDR1 is MNHEY and CDR2 is SVGAGI. V dropped 5 bases and J dropped 4 bases, with 11 bases sitting between them. CDR3 size: 13 residues. The CDR3: CASSRGVGTEAFF. The CDR3 nucleotides read TGTGCCAGCAGTCGAGGGGTGGGCACTGAAGCTTTCTTT.

This chain connects TRBV7-8 to TRBJ1-2; D remains ambiguous. The CDR3 spans 12 residues. Germline CDR1 and CDR2: SGHVS and FQNEAQ. V lost 5 bases, J lost 8 bases, and 12 bases lay in between. The CDR3 is CASSPTVFGYTF. The CDR3 coding sequence is TGTGCCAGCAGCCCCACGGTGTTCGGCTACACCTTC.

V is TRBV12-5 and J is TRBJ1-3; perhaps TRBD1 as D (6 bases). The CDR3 consists of 21 residues. Deletions cut 0 bases from V and 2 bases from J, with 26 bases between. CDR1 and CDR2 (germline): LGHNT, FRNRAP. The CDR3 is CASGLVRGGGLLSFAGNTIYF. CDR3 nucleotides: TGTGCTAGTGGTTTGGTAAGGGGGGGAGGATTGCTCTCTTTCGCTGGAAACACCATATATTTT.

The rearrangement uses TRBV6-4 and TRBJ1-1, with 11 bases fitting TRBD1. The CDR3 extends over 14 amino acids. V shed 8 bases and J 2 bases; nucleotides not matched to a gene: 4. Germline V gives CDR1 MRHNA, CDR2 SNTAGT. The CDR3 DNA reads TGTGCCAGCCGGGACAGGGGGGGTAACACTGAAGCTTTCTTT. It yields the protein CASRDRGGNTEAFF.

The chain combines TRBV3-1 (or the pseudogene TRBV3-2) with TRBJ2-1, with D perhaps matching TRBD2 (6 bases). Trimming shortened V by 0 bases and J by 7 bases, and 13 bases separated the two germline ends. The CDR3 sequence is 15 residues long. The germline V gene encodes CDR1 LGHDT and CDR2 YNNKEL (reference sequence). The CDR3 region is CASSQDAGRHNEQFF. The DNA of the CDR3 is TGTGCCAGCAGCCAAGATGCGGGACGGCATAATGAGCAGTTCTTC.

This chain links TRBV6-5 with TRBJ1-6; unclear D gene. Germline CDR1 and CDR2: MNHEY and SVGAGI. The CDR3 consists of 15 residues. V lost 0 bases to trimming and J lost 7 bases, with 10 bases between them. For the CDR3, the DNA is TGTGCCAGCAGTTACTCATCTACGGGGAATTCACCCCTCCACTTT. Its protein is CASSYSSTGNSPLHF.

The genes are TRBV6-4 and TRBJ1-6; TRBD1 is a possible D gene (5 bases). CDR1 and CDR2 (germline): MRHNA, SNTAGT. This CDR3 has 16 residues. Trimming left V 6 bases short and J 0 bases short, with 12 bases between. In nucleotides, the CDR3 is TGTGCCAGCAGGGAGACAGAACACTCCTATAATTCACCCCTCCACTTT. Amino acids: CASRETEHSYNSPLHF.

The rearrangement uses TRBV18 and TRBJ1-5; D gene ambiguous. Germline-derived CDR1 and CDR2 are KGHSH and LQKENI. Trimming cost V 3 bases and J 6 bases, with 21 bases left between them. The CDR3 is 17 amino acids. CDR3 residues: CASSPTPEALTGQPQHF. The CDR3 nucleotides read TGTGCCAGCTCACCTACCCCCGAGGCCCTAACCGGTCAGCCCCAGCATTTT.

The V call is TRBV3-1 (or the pseudogene TRBV3-2), the J call TRBJ1-5; D unresolved. V lost 1 base and J 3 bases, leaving 16 bases between the germline ends. Germline V CDR1 and CDR2: LGHDT, YNNKEL (reference sequence). This CDR3 is built from 17 residues. CDR3 nucleotide sequence: TGTGCCAGCAGCCAAGTTTTGGACGGAGAGCCCAATCAGCCCCAGCATTTT. Translating it yields CASSQVLDGEPNQPQHF.

This rearrangement joins TRBV6-5 to TRBJ1-1, with TRBD1 identical over 10 bases. CDR1 and CDR2 from the germline V gene are MNHEY and SVGAGI. V lost 7 bases to trimming and J lost 4 bases; unmatched junction nucleotides: 9. The length of the CDR3 is 15 residues. CDR3: CASIPVGQGGTEAFF. The CDR3 nucleotides read TGTGCCAGCATCCCGGTCGGACAGGGGGGCACTGAAGCTTTCTTT.

The chain joins TRBV10-1 to TRBJ1-2; D ambiguous. Germline CDR1 reads WNHNN; CDR2 reads SYGVQD (reference sequence). This CDR3 is 13 amino acids long. V was clipped by 2 bases and J by 3 bases, with 7 bases between them. For the CDR3, the DNA is TGCGCCAGCAGTGAGAGGCGGGACTATGGCTACACCTTC. It specifies CASSERRDYGYTF.

The chain joins TRBV18 to TRBJ1-4; 8 positions match TRBD1. Germline V gives CDR1 KGHSH, CDR2 LQKENI. Trimming at V came to 1 base and at J to 2 bases, leaving 3 bases not matched to a gene. The CDR3 has 16 amino acids. The CDR3 bases are TGTGCCAGCTCACCACTCTCAGGGGGCACTAATGAAAAACTGTTTTTT. Protein product: CASSPLSGGTNEKLFF.

The V gene is TRBV28, the J gene TRBJ1-2; maybe TRBD1 (6 bases). CDR1 MDHEN and CDR2 SYDVKM come from the germline V gene. There are 19 residues in the CDR3. Trimming took off 1 base at V and 1 base at J, with 22 bases between the two ends. CDR3 region: CASSLSSQRPGEHNYGYTF. The CDR3 DNA sequence: TGTGCCAGCAGTTTATCCAGCCAAAGGCCAGGGGAGCATAACTATGGCTACACCTTC.

V and J are TRBV4-2 and TRBJ2-7; 9 bases fit TRBD1. Germline V gene sequence: CDR1 LGHNA, CDR2 YNFKEQ. Trimming at V came to 2 bases and at J to 5 bases, leaving 10 bases not matched to a gene. CDR3 length: 16 amino acids. As DNA, the CDR3 is TGTGCCAGCAGCCAATTACGGGGGGACAGGGTGAACGAGCAGTACTTC. Residues: CASSQLRGDRVNEQYF.

The V call is TRBV28, the J call TRBJ2-3; D may be TRBD1 (7 bases). V was shortened by 5 bases and J by 4 bases, with 13 bases between the two germline ends. CDR3 length: 14 residues. Looked up from germline, CDR1 is MDHEN and CDR2 is SYDVKM. CDR3 sequence: CASSPGGSSDTQYF. The CDR3, as DNA: TGTGCCAGCAGTCCAGGGGGGAGTTCAGATACGCAGTATTTT.

The rearrangement links TRBV2 to TRBJ2-5, with D possibly being TRBD2 (7 bases). Germline assignment: CDR1 SNHLY and CDR2 FYNNEI. CDR3 length equals 12 residues. Trimming stripped 8 bases from V and 4 bases from J, with 11 bases between. Here the CDR3 reads CASDGGPETQYF. CDR3 nucleotide sequence: TGTGCCAGCGACGGGGGGCCAGAGACCCAGTACTTC.

This rearrangement joins TRBV9 to TRBJ2-1, with D unresolved. The CDR3 spans 15 residues. Germline V lookup: CDR1 SGDLS, CDR2 YYNGEE. Trimming took 1 base from V and 3 from J, leaving 11 bases between them. The CDR3 bases are TGTGCCAGCAGCGTAACGGCTACCAACTACAATGAGCAGTTCTTC. Protein product: CASSVTATNYNEQFF. Drawing the rest from reference TRBV9 and TRBJ2-1, the complete variable domain is DSGVTQTPKHLITATGQRVTLRCSPRSGDLSVYWYQQSLDQGLQFLIQYYNGEERAKGNILERFSAQQFPDLHSELNLSSLELGDSALYFCASSVTATNYNEQFFGPGTRLTVL.

This clone has just one count. The V gene is TRBV28, the J gene TRBJ2-5, with 8 nucleotides matching TRBD1. Germline V lookup: CDR1 MDHEN, CDR2 SYDVKM. Trimming removed 5 bases from V and 4 bases from J; junction bases left unmatched: 3. CDR3 length: 13 residues. CDR3 protein: CASSIRGLETQYF. The CDR3 DNA sequence: TGTGCCAGCAGTATCAGGGGGCTAGAGACCCAGTACTTC.

V gene TRBV6-5 combines with J gene TRBJ2-7; D is possibly TRBD1 or TRBD2 (5 bases each). Germline V gives CDR1 MNHEY, CDR2 SVGAGI. The CDR3 is 14 residues long. The V gene lost 4 bases and the J gene lost 0 bases, with 10 bases spanning the gap. CDR3 coding DNA: TGTGCCAGCAGTTGGGGACGTAGCTCCTACGAGCAGTACTTC. Its protein is CASSWGRSSYEQYF.

The V gene is TRBV3-1 (or the pseudogene TRBV3-2), the J gene TRBJ1-2; TRBD1 is a possible D gene (6 bases). Germline lookup yields CDR1 LGHDT and CDR2 YNNKEL (reference sequence). The CDR3 has 14 residues. V lost 4 bases and J 4 bases, leaving 13 bases between the germline ends. The CDR3 spells CASSRQGGGYGYTF. The CDR3 DNA reads TGTGCCAGCAGCCGCCAAGGGGGAGGCTATGGCTACACCTTC.

The rearrangement uses TRBV2 and TRBJ1-2; D is unclear. The V gene lost 6 bases and the J gene lost 3 bases, with 11 bases spanning the gap. The CDR3 runs to 13 residues. Germline CDR1 is SNHLY and CDR2 is FYNNEI. CDR3 sequence: CASRPLLDYGYTF. The CDR3 DNA reads as TGTGCCAGCAGGCCCTTGTTGGACTATGGCTACACCTTC.

This rearrangement joins TRBV5-4 to TRBJ2-5; 14 nucleotides align to TRBD2. Germline CDR1 is SGHNT and CDR2 is YYREEE (reference sequence). Germline trimming cut 4 bases from V and 4 bases from J; bases unmatched to any gene: 6. This CDR3 comprises 16 residues. Here the CDR3 reads CASSIYGLAGGETQYF. CDR3 coding DNA: TGTGCCAGCAGCATCTACGGACTAGCGGGAGGAGAGACCCAGTACTTC. Filled out from reference TRBV5-4 and TRBJ2-5, the complete variable domain reads ETGVTQSPTHLIKTRGQQVTLRCSSQSGHNTVSWYQQALGQGPQFIFQYYREEENGRGNFPPRFSGLQFPNYSSELNVNALELDDSALYLCASSIYGLAGGETQYFGPGTRLLVL.

The chain links TRBV5-1 to TRBJ2-3, with 7 nucleotides matching TRBD1. The J segment lost 0 bases and the V segment lost 4 bases, leaving 8 bases of the junction unmatched. The CDR3 totals 16 residues. From germline, CDR1 is SGHRS and CDR2 YFSETQ. The CDR3 bases are TGCGCCAGCAGCCCTACAGGGGCCCTTAGCACAGATACGCAGTATTTT. Its translation: CASSPTGALSTDTQYF. The variable domain in full, with the rest retrieved from reference TRBV5-1 and TRBJ2-3, is KAGVTQTPRYLIKTRGQQVTLSCSPISGHRSVSWYQQTPGQGLQFLFEYFSETQRNKGNFPGRFSGRQFSNSRSEMNVSTLELGDSALYLCASSPTGALSTDTQYFGPGTRLTVL.

The chain is built from TRBV5-1 and TRBJ1-1; D is perhaps TRBD1 (5 bases). The CDR3 totals 15 residues. Germline V gene data show CDR1 as SGHRS and CDR2 as YFSETQ. Trimming removed 0 bases at V and 3 bases at J, with 12 bases between. CDR3 region: CASSLVRQGYTEAFF. CDR3 DNA: TGCGCCAGCAGCTTGGTTAGGCAGGGCTACACTGAAGCTTTCTTT.

The V gene is TRBV24-1, the J gene TRBJ2-3, with TRBD1 matching over 10 bases. This CDR3 is 18 amino acids long. J lost 2 bases, V lost 2 bases, and 9 bases had no gene match. Germline V CDR1 and CDR2: KGHDR, SFDVKD. CDR3 sequence reads: CATSDSRDRGRFTDTQYF. The CDR3 DNA sequence: TGTGCCACCAGTGATTCCCGGGACAGGGGCAGGTTCACAGATACGCAGTATTTT.

By proportion, this clone is medium-sized. This chain links TRBV6-4 with TRBJ2-1; TRBD2 agrees at 7 bases. V shed 4 bases, J shed 9 bases, and the junction held 6 bases outside the gene matches. CDR1 is MRHNA, CDR2 SNTAGT, per germline. This CDR3 region has 13 residues. CDR3 DNA sequence: TGTGCCAGCAGTGCCACTAGCGAGGGTGAGCAGTTCTTC. Translation gives CASSATSEGEQFF.